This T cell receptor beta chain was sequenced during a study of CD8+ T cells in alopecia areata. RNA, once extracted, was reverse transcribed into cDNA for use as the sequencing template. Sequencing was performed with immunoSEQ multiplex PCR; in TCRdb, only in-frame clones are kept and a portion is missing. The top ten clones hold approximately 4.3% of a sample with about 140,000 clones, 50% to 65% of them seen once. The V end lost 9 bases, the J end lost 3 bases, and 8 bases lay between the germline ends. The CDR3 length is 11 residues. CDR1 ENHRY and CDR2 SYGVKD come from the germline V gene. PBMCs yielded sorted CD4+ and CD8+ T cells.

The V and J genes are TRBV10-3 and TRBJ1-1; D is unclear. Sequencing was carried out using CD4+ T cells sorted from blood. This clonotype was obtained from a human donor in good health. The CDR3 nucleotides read TGTGCCATTGCGACGGACACTGAAGCTTTCTTT. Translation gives CAIATDTEAFF.